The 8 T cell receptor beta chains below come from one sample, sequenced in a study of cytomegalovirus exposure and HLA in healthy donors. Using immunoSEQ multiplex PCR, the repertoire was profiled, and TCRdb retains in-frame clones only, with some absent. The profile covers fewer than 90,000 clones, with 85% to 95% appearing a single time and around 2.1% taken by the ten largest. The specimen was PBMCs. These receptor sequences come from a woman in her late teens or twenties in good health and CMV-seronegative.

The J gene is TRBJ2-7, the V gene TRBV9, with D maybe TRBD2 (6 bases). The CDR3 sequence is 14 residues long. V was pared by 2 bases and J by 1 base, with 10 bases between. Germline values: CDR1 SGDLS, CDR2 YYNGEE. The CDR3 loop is CASSVGEASYEQYF. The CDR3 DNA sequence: TGTGCCAGCAGCGTGGGGGAGGCTTCCTACGAGCAGTACTTC. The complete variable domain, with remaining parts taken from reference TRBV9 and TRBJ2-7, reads DSGVTQTPKHLITATGQRVTLRCSPRSGDLSVYWYQQSLDQGLQFLIQYYNGEERAKGNILERFSAQQFPDLHSELNLSSLELGDSALYFCASSVGEASYEQYFGPGTRLTVT.

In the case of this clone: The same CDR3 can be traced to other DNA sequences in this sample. CDR3 amino acids: CASETGLNTEAFF. The CDR3 DNA sequence: TGTGCCTCCGAAACAGGCCTGAACACTGAAGCTTTCTTT. The chain combines TRBV19 with TRBJ1-1; D perhaps matches TRBD1 (5 bases). This CDR3 spans 13 amino acids. CDR1 and CDR2 (germline): LNHDA, SQIVND (reference sequence). Deletions cut 11 bases from V and 0 bases from J, with 13 bases between.

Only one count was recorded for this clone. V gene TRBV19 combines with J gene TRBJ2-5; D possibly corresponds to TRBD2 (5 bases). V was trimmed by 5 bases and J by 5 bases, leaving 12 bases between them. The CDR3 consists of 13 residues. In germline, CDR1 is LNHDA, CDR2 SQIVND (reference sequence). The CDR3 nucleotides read TGTGCCAGTAGTCGGAGGAGCTTGGAGACCCAGTACTTC. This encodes CASSRRSLETQYF.

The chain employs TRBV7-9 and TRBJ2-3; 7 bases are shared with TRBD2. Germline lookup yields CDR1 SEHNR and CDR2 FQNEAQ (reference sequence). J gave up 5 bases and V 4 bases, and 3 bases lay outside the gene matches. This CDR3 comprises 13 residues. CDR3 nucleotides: TGTGCCAGCAGCTCATTAGCGGGAGATACGCAGTATTTT. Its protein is CASSSLAGDTQYF.

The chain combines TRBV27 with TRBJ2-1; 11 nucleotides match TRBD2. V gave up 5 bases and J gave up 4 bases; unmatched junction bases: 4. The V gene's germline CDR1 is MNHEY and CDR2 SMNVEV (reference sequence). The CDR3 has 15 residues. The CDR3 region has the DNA TGTGCCAGCAGTCCCGGGACTAGCGGATACAATGAGCAGTTCTTC. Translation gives CASSPGTSGYNEQFF.

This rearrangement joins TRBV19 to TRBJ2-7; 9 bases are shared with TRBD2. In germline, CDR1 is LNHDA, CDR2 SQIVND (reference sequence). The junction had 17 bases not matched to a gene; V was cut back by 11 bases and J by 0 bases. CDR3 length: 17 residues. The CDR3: CADTWRSRTSDSYEQYF. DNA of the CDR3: TGTGCCGATACCTGGCGGTCCCGGACTAGCGACTCCTACGAGCAGTACTTC.

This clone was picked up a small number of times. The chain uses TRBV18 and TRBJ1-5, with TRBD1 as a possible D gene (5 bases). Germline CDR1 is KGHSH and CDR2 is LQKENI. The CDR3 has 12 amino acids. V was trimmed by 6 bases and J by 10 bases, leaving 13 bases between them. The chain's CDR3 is CASSLRTRPQHF. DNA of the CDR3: TGTGCCAGCTCCCTCAGGACACGACCCCAGCATTTT.

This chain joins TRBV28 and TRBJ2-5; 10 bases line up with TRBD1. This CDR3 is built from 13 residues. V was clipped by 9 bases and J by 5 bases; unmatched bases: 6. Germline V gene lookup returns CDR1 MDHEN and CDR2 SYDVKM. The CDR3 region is CASKRQGAETQYF. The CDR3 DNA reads TGTGCCAGTAAAAGACAGGGGGCCGAGACCCAGTACTTC. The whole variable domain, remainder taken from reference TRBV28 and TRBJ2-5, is DVKVTQSSRYLVKRTGEKVFLECVQDMDHENMFWYRQDPGLGLRLIYFSYDVKMKEKGDIPEGYSVSREKKERFSLILESASTNQTSMYLCASKRQGAETQYFGPGTRLLVL.